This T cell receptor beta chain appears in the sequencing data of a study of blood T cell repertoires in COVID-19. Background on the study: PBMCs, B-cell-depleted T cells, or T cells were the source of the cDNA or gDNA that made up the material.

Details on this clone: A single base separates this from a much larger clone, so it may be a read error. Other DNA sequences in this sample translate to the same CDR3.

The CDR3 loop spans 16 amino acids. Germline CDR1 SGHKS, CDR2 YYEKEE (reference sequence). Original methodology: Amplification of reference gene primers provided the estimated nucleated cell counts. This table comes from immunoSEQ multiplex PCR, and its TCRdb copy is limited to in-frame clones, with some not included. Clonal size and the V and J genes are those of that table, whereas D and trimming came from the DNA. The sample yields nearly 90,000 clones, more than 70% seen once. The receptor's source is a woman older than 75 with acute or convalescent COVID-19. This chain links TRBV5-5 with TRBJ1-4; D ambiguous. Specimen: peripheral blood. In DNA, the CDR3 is TGTGCTAGCAGCCCATCGCGGACGGGAAAGAATGAAAAACTGTTTTTT. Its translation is CASSPSRTGKNEKLFF.